The 32 T cell receptor beta chains reported below all come from one sample, sequenced in a study of chemoradiotherapy in HPV16-positive cancers. Assay used: immunoSEQ multiplex PCR; TCRdb lists only in-frame clones, some missing. The table has over 30,000 clones, roughly nine tenths seen once. Sequenced here: blood, sampled from a patient who underwent chemoradiotherapy. Source of these receptors: a human donor with HPV-associated anogenital cancer.

Concerning this clone itself: Compared with germline, one end of the junction differs, possibly owing to a read error. The CDR3 spells CASSLDPGSRSGELFF. The CDR3 DNA sequence: TGTGCTAGCAGCTTAGACCCGGGATCGCGGTCCGGGGAGCTGTTTTTT. V gene TRBV7-7 combines with J gene TRBJ2-2; possibly TRBD2 for D (5 bases). This CDR3 is built from 16 residues. Germline V lookup: CDR1 SSHAT, CDR2 FNYEAQ (reference sequence).

The chain joins TRBV27 to TRBJ1-1, with TRBD1 as a possible D gene (5 bases). The germline V gene encodes CDR1 MNHEY and CDR2 SMNVEV (reference sequence). The CDR3 length is 14 residues. V was cut by 6 bases and J by 2 bases, with 13 bases left in between. CDR3 residues: CASRIDSSNTEAFF. CDR3 nucleotides: TGTGCCAGCAGGATAGACAGCTCCAACACTGAAGCTTTCTTT.

The chain links TRBV6-5 to TRBJ2-1; 12 positions match TRBD1. Germline assignment: CDR1 MNHEY and CDR2 SVGAGI. The ends lost 6 bases at V and 5 bases at J; junction bases unmatched: 5. This CDR3 spans 15 amino acids. This chain's CDR3 is CASRGQGALDNEQFF. The CDR3 DNA reads TGTGCCAGCAGGGGACAGGGGGCTTTGGACAATGAGCAGTTCTTC.

This clone occurred once. This chain's CDR3 is CAISETREFTDTQYF. CDR3 DNA sequence: TGTGCCATCAGTGAGACCAGGGAATTCACAGATACGCAGTATTTT. This chain joins TRBV10-3 and TRBJ2-3; possible D gene TRBD1, 5 bases. Per germline, CDR1 ENHRY and CDR2 SYGVKD. The CDR3 is made up of 15 amino acids. Trimming removed 2 bases from V and 2 bases from J, with 11 bases in between.

The CDR3 loop reads CASSPQGTDYGYTF. The CDR3 DNA reads TGTGCCAGCAGCCCACAGGGGACAGATTATGGCTACACCTTC. The V call is TRBV7-2, the J call TRBJ1-2; 7 nucleotides match TRBD1. CDR3 size: 14 residues. The trim removed 5 bases at V and 5 bases at J, leaving 8 bases unmatched. CDR1 is SGHTA and CDR2 is FQGNSA in the germline V gene.

The chain links TRBV28 to TRBJ1-2, with TRBD1 as a possible D gene (6 bases). CDR3 length: 16 residues. V lost 10 bases and J lost 5, with 26 bases in between. Germline V CDR1 and CDR2: MDHEN, SYDVKM. The CDR3 region has the DNA TGTGCCACCAAGCTGGGGGGCGGCACCCTTACTTATGGCTACACCTTC. This codes for CATKLGGGTLTYGYTF.

The chain's CDR3 is CASSIVSSGANVLTF. In DNA form, the CDR3 reads TGTGCCAGTAGTATCGTCAGCTCTGGGGCCAACGTCCTGACTTTC. J is TRBJ2-6 and V is TRBV19; no definite D call. With 3 bases removed from V and 0 bases from J, the gap between germline ends came to 6 bases. CDR1 and CDR2 from the germline V gene are LNHDA and SQIVND (reference sequence). CDR3 size: 15 residues.

The rearrangement uses TRBV5-1 and TRBJ2-7, with D possibly TRBD1 on 6 matching bases. Per germline, CDR1 SGHRS and CDR2 YFSETQ. The CDR3 covers 13 residues. V lost 3 bases and J 6 bases, leaving 13 bases between the germline ends. The CDR3 DNA reads TGCGCCAGCAGCTCCTCACAGGGTACCGAGCAGTACTTC. Translation gives CASSSSQGTEQYF.

V gene TRBV15 combines with J gene TRBJ2-1; TRBD2 aligns across 7 bases. V gave up 4 bases and J gave up 6 bases; unmatched junction bases: 12. Germline V CDR1 and CDR2: LNHNV, YYDKDF (reference sequence). CDR3 length: 16 residues. CDR3 protein: CATSTPGRGGANEQFF. DNA of the CDR3: TGTGCCACCAGCACCCCGGGGAGGGGAGGGGCCAATGAGCAGTTCTTC.

This clone was seen only once. This chain links TRBV6-1 with TRBJ1-3; unclear D gene. Per germline, CDR1 MNHNS and CDR2 SASEGT. V was pared by 6 bases and J by 0 bases, with 12 bases between. This CDR3 region has 15 residues. This CDR3 reads CASSVSTSSGNTIYF. The CDR3 DNA reads TGTGCCAGCAGCGTCTCTACGAGCTCTGGAAACACCATATATTTT.

The genes are TRBV2 and TRBJ1-4, with a tentative D call TRBD1 (5 bases). Germline CDR1 reads SNHLY; CDR2 reads FYNNEI. V was pared by 7 bases and J by 4 bases, with 13 bases between. The CDR3 is 14 residues long. For the CDR3, the DNA is TGTGCCAGCAACCCAGCAAGGGGTAATGAAAAACTGTTTTTT. Its translation is CASNPARGNEKLFF.

V is TRBV6-5 and J is TRBJ1-4; D unresolved. Trimming shortened V by 0 bases and J by 8 bases, and 7 bases separated the two germline ends. CDR3 length: 13 amino acids. Looked up from germline, CDR1 is MNHEY and CDR2 is SVGAGI. CDR3 amino acids: CASSYSGNEKLFF. The CDR3 DNA reads TGTGCCAGCAGTTACTCTGGGAACGAAAAACTGTTTTTT.

This clone was found a few times. The chain is built from TRBV11-2 and TRBJ2-7, with TRBD2 matching 8 bases. The CDR3 contains 16 residues. The V gene end was trimmed by 1 base and the J gene end by 2 bases; junction bases not matched to a gene: 7. Germline values: CDR1 SGHAT, CDR2 FQNNGV. CDR3 nucleotide sequence: TGTGCCAGCAGCTTAGCAGGGACTAGGACCGCCTACGAGCAGTACTTC. Residues: CASSLAGTRTAYEQYF.

This clone occurred once. The rearrangement uses TRBV10-3 and TRBJ2-5; the match to TRBD2 covers 10 bases. This CDR3 region has 15 residues. V was pared by 4 bases and J by 2 bases, with 4 bases of the junction left unmatched. Germline CDR1 is ENHRY and CDR2 is SYGVKD. The CDR3 sequence: CAISGSGGLQETQYF. The CDR3 DNA follows: TGTGCCATCAGTGGTAGCGGGGGGCTACAAGAGACCCAGTACTTC.

This clone was seen a single time. The chain employs TRBV9 and TRBJ2-5, with D unresolved. Germline CDR1 and CDR2: SGDLS and YYNGEE. Trimming took off 0 bases at V and 4 bases at J, with 7 bases between the two ends. The CDR3 has 13 residues. In DNA form, the CDR3 reads TGTGCCAGCAGCGTAGCTGGGTCAGAGACCCAGTACTTC. Protein: CASSVAGSETQYF.

V is TRBV9 and J is TRBJ2-3; 9 positions match TRBD2. Germline values: CDR1 SGDLS, CDR2 YYNGEE. CDR3 length: 16 residues. Trimming took 0 bases from V and 2 from J; bases not matched to a gene: 4. CDR3 nucleotides: TGTGCCAGCAGCGTAGATGGCGGGGGGGCCACAGATACGCAGTATTTT. This codes for CASSVDGGGATDTQYF. The entire variable domain, with the rest obtained from reference TRBV9 and TRBJ2-3, is as follows: DSGVTQTPKHLITATGQRVTLRCSPRSGDLSVYWYQQSLDQGLQFLIQYYNGEERAKGNILERFSAQQFPDLHSELNLSSLELGDSALYFCASSVDGGGATDTQYFGPGTRLTVL.

The chain has TRBV5-1 and TRBJ2-3, with D maybe TRBD1 (5 bases). There are 14 residues in the CDR3. Germline lookup yields CDR1 SGHRS and CDR2 YFSETQ. Trimming shortened V by 7 bases and J by 0 bases, and 12 bases separated the two germline ends. CDR3 coding DNA: TGCGCCAGCGAAGAGACAGCCAGCACAGATACGCAGTATTTT. Its translation: CASEETASTDTQYF.

The chain links TRBV6-1 to TRBJ2-7; possibly TRBD1 for D (6 bases). This CDR3 contains 13 residues. From germline, CDR1 is MNHNS and CDR2 SASEGT. Trimming removed 3 bases at V and 2 bases at J, with 8 bases between. This chain's CDR3 is CASSDRGTYEQYF. The CDR3 coding sequence is TGTGCCAGCAGTGACAGGGGAACCTACGAGCAGTACTTC.

The gene calls are TRBV9 and TRBJ2-6, with 8 bases lining up with TRBD1. Trimming removed 0 bases from V and 1 base from J; junction bases left unmatched: 6. The CDR3 has 18 amino acids. Germline-derived CDR1 and CDR2 are SGDLS and YYNGEE. The CDR3 nucleotides read TGTGCCAGCAGCGTAGCAACAGGGGGTGAGTCTGGGGCCAACGTCCTGACTTTC. Its translation: CASSVATGGESGANVLTF.

In DNA, the CDR3 is TGTGCCAGCAGCTTAGAGGCGGGCAATCAGCCCCAGCATTTT. Protein sequence: CASSLEAGNQPQHF. The chain uses TRBV7-8 and TRBJ1-5; the D is unclear. The CDR3 runs 14 residues. The ends were cut back, 1 base at V and 2 bases at J, with 6 bases in the middle. Germline lookup yields CDR1 SGHVS and CDR2 FQNEAQ.

This chain links TRBV19 with TRBJ1-5; 12 nucleotides line up with TRBD1. Losses at the gene ends were 4 bases for V and 6 bases for J; bases not matched to a gene: 10. CDR1 and CDR2 from the germline V gene are LNHDA and SQIVND (reference sequence). The CDR3 length is 17 residues. In DNA form, the CDR3 reads TGTGCCAGTAGTAGGGGGTCCGGGACAGGGGGCAGTCAGCCCCAGCATTTT. It is translated as CASSRGSGTGGSQPQHF.

The chain has TRBV10-2 and TRBJ1-1; D possibly corresponds to TRBD1 (6 bases). Germline V gene lookup returns CDR1 WSHSY and CDR2 SAAADI. Trimming stripped 3 bases from V and 1 base from J, with 12 bases between. This CDR3 region has 15 residues. The CDR3 sequence: CASSDIGRGNTEAFF. For the CDR3, the DNA is TGCGCCAGCAGTGATATAGGCAGGGGGAACACTGAAGCTTTCTTT.

Written as DNA, the CDR3 is TGTGCCAGCACTCCGCCTAGGGGATCCTCCTACGAGCAGTACTTC. Residues: CASTPPRGSSYEQYF. The rearrangement joins TRBV6-5 to TRBJ2-7; D perhaps matches TRBD1 (5 bases). The CDR3 extends over 15 amino acids. From germline, CDR1 is MNHEY and CDR2 SVGAGI. The V end lost 7 bases, the J end lost 0 bases, and 16 bases lay between the germline ends.

The gene calls are TRBV2 and TRBJ2-7; D is uncertain. V shed 1 base and J shed 0 bases, with 10 bases lying between them. Germline CDR1 and CDR2: SNHLY and FYNNEI. CDR3 length: 15 amino acids. In DNA, the CDR3 is TGTGCCAGCAGTGAAGGGGCAGGTAGCTCCTACGAGCAGTACTTC. This codes for CASSEGAGSSYEQYF.

This chain joins TRBV19 and TRBJ2-3, with D perhaps TRBD1 or TRBD2 (5 bases each). Between the trimmed V and J ends, which lost 7 bases and 1 base, there was a span of 9 bases. The germline V gene encodes CDR1 LNHDA and CDR2 SQIVND (reference sequence). The length of the CDR3 is 13 residues. As DNA, the CDR3 is TGTGCCAGTATGGGGGTTGGCACAGATACGCAGTATTTT. Its translation is CASMGVGTDTQYF.

The rearrangement joins TRBV7-9 to TRBJ1-5, with TRBD1 identical over 11 bases. The length of the CDR3 is 18 residues. V was pared by 5 bases and J by 1 base, with 10 bases of the junction left unmatched. From germline, CDR1 is SEHNR and CDR2 FQNEAQ (reference sequence). CDR3 nucleotide sequence: TGTGCCAGCAGCCCAGGCCCGGGACAGGGGGGGAGCAATCAGCCCCAGCATTTT. It codes for CASSPGPGQGGSNQPQHF.

The chain links TRBV9 to TRBJ2-5; 12 positions match TRBD2. The CDR3 loop spans 15 amino acids. The V gene end was trimmed by 3 bases and the J gene end by 3 bases; junction bases not matched to a gene: 3. Looked up from germline, CDR1 is SGDLS and CDR2 is YYNGEE. CDR3 loop: CASSARLAGEETQYF. In nucleotides, the CDR3 is TGTGCCAGCAGCGCGCGACTAGCGGGGGAAGAGACCCAGTACTTC.

The chain couples TRBV28 to TRBJ2-7; D perhaps matches TRBD2 (6 bases). With 7 bases removed from V and 2 bases from J, the gap between germline ends came to 15 bases. This CDR3 is 14 amino acids long. Germline assignment: CDR1 MDHEN and CDR2 SYDVKM. In nucleotides, the CDR3 is TGTGCCAGCAACCGGGGAGGAGCAACCTACGAGCAGTACTTC. Translated, it gives CASNRGGATYEQYF.

The V call is TRBV7-6, the J call TRBJ1-1, with TRBD1 matching 8 bases. V gave up 5 bases and J gave up 3 bases; unmatched junction bases: 2. Germline V gene sequence: CDR1 SGHVS, CDR2 FNYEAQ. The CDR3 is 13 residues long. The CDR3 nucleotides read TGTGCCAGCAGCAGGGGACAGGACACTGAAGCTTTCTTT. It is translated as CASSRGQDTEAFF.

The CDR3 DNA sequence: TGCGCCAGCAGCTCTACACGGACAGAGCAGTTCTTC. It encodes CASSSTRTEQFF. The V call is TRBV5-1, the J call TRBJ2-1; D may be TRBD1 (5 bases). This CDR3 has 12 residues. V lost 3 bases and J 10 bases, leaving 11 bases between the germline ends. Germline lookup yields CDR1 SGHRS and CDR2 YFSETQ.

This clone appeared once. This chain links TRBV5-1 with TRBJ2-3; 8 bases match TRBD2. Germline V CDR1 and CDR2: SGHRS, YFSETQ. The CDR3 is 15 amino acids. V lost 3 bases and J lost 2; bases outside the gene matches: 5. CDR3 loop: CASSYGGADTDTQYF. For the CDR3, the DNA is TGCGCCAGCAGCTACGGGGGGGCGGACACAGATACGCAGTATTTT.

The rearrangement links TRBV28 to TRBJ1-4; maybe TRBD1 (5 bases). Trimming took 6 bases from V and 5 from J, leaving 16 bases between them. There are 15 residues in the CDR3. CDR1 is MDHEN and CDR2 is SYDVKM in the germline V gene. Here the CDR3 DNA reads TGTGCCAGCAGCCCTGGGGGGGAGGCCAATGAAAAACTGTTTTTT. This translates into CASSPGGEANEKLFF. The whole variable domain, filled in from reference TRBV28 and TRBJ1-4, reads DVKVTQSSRYLVKRTGEKVFLECVQDMDHENMFWYRQDPGLGLRLIYFSYDVKMKEKGDIPEGYSVSREKKERFSLILESASTNQTSMYLCASSPGGEANEKLFFGSGTQLSVL.